These 18 T cell receptor beta chains share one sample of origin, sequenced in a study of shared clonotypes between healthy human individuals (dated by TCRdb to 2018 to 2020). Library creation used the immunoSEQ multiplex PCR assay. TCRdb stores this immuneACCESS table with in-frame sequences only. Part of the clones is absent; in the studies checked, under half of the shortfall reflects unresolved V genes, and no reason is known for the rest. For this sample the table gives 2 million to 2.5 million clones, of which approximately 93% were detected only once. The ten largest clones take up approximately 0.4% of the sample. The material sequenced was naive CD4+ T cells from PBMCs. The intended sense of this specimen's cell subset or site label: CD45RA+ positively selected. The source of these receptors is a young man in good health. Some clones in this sample may be carry-over from other donors' samples.

The chain links TRBV4-1 to TRBJ1-2; tentative D call: TRBD1 (6 bases). V was shortened by 0 bases and J by 5 bases, with 22 bases between the two germline ends. Germline V gene sequence: CDR1 MGHRA, CDR2 YSYEKL. This CDR3 spans 18 amino acids. The CDR3 protein is CASSQDPFLETGGYGYTF. CDR3 bases: TGCGCCAGCAGCCAAGACCCCTTCTTAGAGACAGGAGGTTATGGCTACACCTTC.

The V call is TRBV27, the J call TRBJ1-2; TRBD1 might be the D (6 bases). The germline CDR1 and CDR2 sequences are MNHEY and SMNVEV (reference sequence). CDR3 length equals 15 residues. The ends were cut back, 7 bases at V and 1 base at J, with 16 bases in the middle. The CDR3 sequence is CASTLDRSRNYGYTF. DNA of the CDR3: TGTGCCAGCACCCTAGACAGGAGCCGTAACTATGGCTACACCTTC.

This rearrangement joins TRBV11-3 to TRBJ2-1; 8 bases match TRBD2. V lost 4 bases, J lost 2 bases, and 7 bases stayed unmatched. The CDR3 runs 16 residues. Per germline, CDR1 SGHNT and CDR2 YENEEA. For the CDR3, the DNA is TGTGCCAGCAGCTCCTTAGCGGGACGGGCCTACAATGAGCAGTTCTTC. Amino acids: CASSSLAGRAYNEQFF. Full variable domain (remainder filled in from reference TRBV11-3 and TRBJ2-1): EAGVVQSPRYKIIEKKQPVAFWCNPISGHNTLYWYLQNLGQGPELLIRYENEEAVDDSQLPKDRFSAERLKGVDSTLKIQPAELGDSAVYLCASSSLAGRAYNEQFFGPGTRLTVL.

With regard to this clone: Given the absence of the conserved phenylalanine or tryptophan at the CDR3 end, a read error is likely. The CDR3 DNA reads as TGCGCCAGCAGCCAAGACCTCTCGACAGGGGGGTATGGCTACACCCTC. Its translation: CASSQDLSTGGYGYTL. This chain connects TRBV4-3 to TRBJ1-2, with 9 bases fitting TRBD1. This CDR3 is 16 amino acids long. Germline V gene sequence: CDR1 LGHNA, CDR2 YSLEER. The junction had 7 bases not matched to a gene; V was cut back by 0 bases and J by 5 bases.

This clone was seen once. The J gene is TRBJ1-5, the V gene TRBV28; the D is unclear. Germline CDR1 reads MDHEN; CDR2 reads SYDVKM. The CDR3 spans 15 residues. Trimming pared 7 bases from V and 5 bases from J, leaving 18 bases between. CDR3 sequence reads: CASTGGGTPYQPQHF. The CDR3 DNA reads as TGTGCCAGCACTGGTGGCGGAACGCCTTATCAGCCCCAGCATTTT.

The gene calls are TRBV7-9 and TRBJ1-1; 7 nucleotides line up with TRBD1. Germline CDR1 is SEHNR and CDR2 is FQNEAQ (reference sequence). The CDR3 has 14 amino acids. V lost 5 bases and J lost 0; bases outside the gene matches: 3. CDR3 sequence: CASSPTGMNTEAFF. CDR3 in DNA: TGTGCCAGCAGCCCGACAGGGATGAACACTGAAGCTTTCTTT.

The chain uses TRBV4-2 and TRBJ2-1; TRBD2 agrees at 14 bases. The V and J ends lost 0 bases and 7 bases, in that order; junction bases with no gene match: 5. The CDR3 spans 17 residues. Germline CDR1 LGHNA, CDR2 YNFKEQ. The CDR3 protein is CASSQDHGTSGSNEQFF. Written as DNA, the CDR3 is TGTGCCAGCAGCCAAGATCATGGGACTAGCGGGAGTAATGAGCAGTTCTTC.

The J gene is TRBJ1-2, the V gene TRBV2; D unresolved. Trimming cost V 4 bases and J 4 bases, with 10 bases left between them. The CDR3 sequence is 13 residues long. CDR1 is SNHLY, CDR2 FYNNEI, per germline. As DNA, the CDR3 is TGTGCCAGCAGTGCAGTGGAAGGCTATGGCTACACCTTC. Its translation is CASSAVEGYGYTF.

This chain links TRBV6-5 with TRBJ2-1, with D perhaps matching TRBD1 or TRBD2 (5 bases each). Trimming took 4 bases from V and 6 from J, leaving 19 bases between them. Germline loops: CDR1 MNHEY, CDR2 SVGAGI. The CDR3 totals 16 residues. The CDR3 coding sequence is TGTGCCAGCAGTTGGGGGACCCCCTTTTTGGGCAATGAGCAGTTCTTC. This encodes CASSWGTPFLGNEQFF.

The rearrangement uses TRBV19 and TRBJ2-2; 10 bases line up with TRBD2. This CDR3 comprises 17 residues. The V and J ends lost 7 bases and 4 bases, in that order; junction bases with no gene match: 12. CDR1 is LNHDA, CDR2 SQIVND, per germline (reference sequence). The CDR3 nucleotides are TGTGCCAGTATGCGTCTAGCGGGAGTTGACGGCACCGGGGAGCTGTTTTTT. This sequence encodes CASMRLAGVDGTGELFF.

CDR3 residues: CASSLDRVQPQHF. The DNA of the CDR3 is TGTGCCAGCAGTCTCGACAGGGTTCAGCCCCAGCATTTT. The chain recombines TRBV27 with TRBJ1-5; 7 positions match TRBD1. The germline gives CDR1 MNHEY, CDR2 SMNVEV (reference sequence). The CDR3 runs to 13 residues. After removal of 5 bases from V and 6 bases from J, the junction contained 4 bases not matched to a gene.

The chain links TRBV7-3 to TRBJ2-2; D may be TRBD1 (6 bases). The germline CDR1 and CDR2 sequences are SGHTA and FQGTGA. V lost 4 bases to trimming and J lost 5 bases, with 14 bases between them. The CDR3 totals 15 residues. Here the CDR3 reads CASSSGQFITGELFF. The CDR3, as DNA: TGTGCCAGCAGCTCCGGACAGTTTATTACCGGGGAGCTGTTTTTT. The full variable domain, its missing parts supplied by reference TRBV7-3 and TRBJ2-2, is GAGVSQTPSNKVTEKGKYVELRCDPISGHTALYWYRQSLGQGPEFLIYFQGTGAADDSGLPNDRFFAVRPEGSVSTLKIQRTERGDSAVYLCASSSGQFITGELFFGEGSRLTVL.

The chain combines TRBV15 with TRBJ2-5; no clear D. This CDR3 spans 14 amino acids. The V end was cut by 3 bases, the J end by 6 bases, with 14 bases between. CDR1 is LNHNV, CDR2 YYDKDF, per germline (reference sequence). The CDR3 DNA follows: TGTGCCACCAGCAGCCCAGGCGATCGGAAGACCCAGTACTTC. Amino acids: CATSSPGDRKTQYF.

The chain carries TRBV6-5 and TRBJ1-2; D unclear. The CDR3 covers 12 residues. The V and J ends lost 3 bases and 6 bases respectively, with 8 bases between them. Per the germline V gene, CDR1 is MNHEY and CDR2 is SVGAGI. The CDR3 coding sequence is TGTGCCAGCAGTTATATATGGGATGGCTACACCTTC. As protein: CASSYIWDGYTF.

This chain uses TRBV19 with TRBJ2-5; D gene ambiguous. The CDR3 runs to 15 residues. CDR1 is LNHDA, CDR2 SQIVND, per germline (reference sequence). Deletions cut 3 bases from V and 0 bases from J, with 11 bases between. The CDR3 here is CASSMSRINQETQYF. CDR3 DNA: TGTGCCAGTAGTATGTCCAGGATAAACCAAGAGACCCAGTACTTC.

Comments on this clone: The same CDR3 arises from other DNA sequences in this sample as well. This chain joins TRBV7-2 and TRBJ1-2; 7 nucleotides agree with TRBD1. The length of the CDR3 is 13 residues. In germline, CDR1 is SGHTA, CDR2 FQGNSA. With V trimmed by 1 base and J by 4 bases, 0 bases remained unmatched. The CDR3 region has the DNA TGTGCCAGCAGCTTAGGGGACAGCTATGGCTACACCTTC. Residues: CASSLGDSYGYTF. The full variable domain, its missing parts supplied by reference TRBV7-2 and TRBJ1-2, is GAGVSQSPSNKVTEKGKDVELRCDPISGHTALYWYRQSLGQGLEFLIYFQGNSAPDKSGLPSDRFSAERTGGSVSTLTIQRTQQEDSAVYLCASSLGDSYGYTFGSGTRLTVV.

This clone has more than one count but fewer than ten. The chain is built from TRBV10-3 and TRBJ2-7; D is undetermined. Germline V gives CDR1 ENHRY, CDR2 SYGVKD. Trimming left V 0 bases short and J 2 bases short, with 5 bases between. The CDR3 is made up of 13 amino acids. The CDR3 spells CAISESGTYEQYF. The CDR3 nucleotides are TGTGCCATCAGTGAGTCCGGTACCTACGAGCAGTACTTC.

The chain uses TRBV13 and TRBJ2-7; no clear D. CDR1 is PRHDT, CDR2 FYEKMQ, per germline (reference sequence). There are 12 residues in the CDR3. The germline V and J ends were trimmed by 6 bases and 0 bases, with 6 bases remaining between them. The CDR3 is CASRGISYEQYF. The CDR3 DNA reads as TGTGCCAGCAGAGGGATCTCCTACGAGCAGTACTTC.